The sequence of this T cell receptor beta chain was determined in a study of T cell responses to AZD1222 COVID-19 vaccine. Turning to the study itself: Second-dose schedules of about 4 or about 12 weeks were combined.

Profiling relied on immunoSEQ multiplex PCR, and the TCRdb table lists in-frame clones only, not all of them. The table lists approximately 190,000 clones, approximately 92% of them singletons. V was pared by 7 bases and J by 2 bases, with 7 bases of the junction left unmatched. The CDR3 is 14 amino acids. Germline V gene lookup returns CDR1 MDHEN and CDR2 SYDVKM. Study-level points and caveats: Variant regions that are unmutated are reportedly the target of nearly half of spike-specific TCRs.

On this clone: The antigen is unknown.

Source: peripheral blood, taken on day 0 of AZD1222 vaccination. The receptor was derived from an adult in good health. The rearrangement uses TRBV28 and TRBJ1-2; 7 bases map to TRBD1. CDR3 DNA sequence: TGTGCCAGCACCCCCGGGGACAGAAACTATGGCTACACCTTC. It yields the protein CASTPGDRNYGYTF.